These T cell receptor beta chains were read from a single sample in a study of T cell responses to AZD1222 COVID-19 vaccine. This table comes from immunoSEQ multiplex PCR, and its TCRdb copy is limited to in-frame clones, with some not included. The profile shows fewer than 100,000 clones, about 88% of them singletons. The sequencing used peripheral blood, collected on day 0 of AZD1222 vaccination. Source of these receptors: an adult in good health. The CDR3 runs from the conserved cysteine through the conserved F or W. The order of the fields is D gene, J gene, clone size, V gene, CDR3 protein, CDR3 DNA. A D gene is named only where the DNA matches it firmly. Rows may omit the clone size; those that give it use once, few, many or a size class.

.,TRBJ2-5,few,TRBV6-6,CASSYGRGETQYF,TGTGCCAGCAGTTACGGGCGAGGGGAGACCCAGTACTTC
TRBD1,TRBJ1-4,.,TRBV5-1,CASSSQGANEKLFF,TGCGCCAGCAGCTCCCAGGGGGCTAATGAAAAACTGTTTTTT
.,TRBJ2-7,.,TRBV19,CASSITGRGNEQYF,TGTGCCAGTAGTATAACAGGGAGGGGGAACGAGCAGTACTTC
TRBD1,TRBJ1-2,.,TRBV29-1,CSVTGGNYGYTF,TGCAGCGTTACAGGGGGTAACTATGGCTACACCTTC
.,TRBJ2-2,.,TRBV12-3/TRBV12-4,CASRVVQGGELFF,TGTGCCAGCAGGGTTGTCCAGGGCGGGGAGCTGTTTTTT
TRBD1,TRBJ1-2,.,TRBV10-3,CAISGGRGLSGYTF,TGTGCCATCAGTGGAGGCAGGGGGCTGTCTGGCTACACCTTC
.,TRBJ1-1,once,TRBV7-9,CASSLGGSGNTEAFF,TGTGCCAGCAGCTTAGGGGGGAGCGGGAACACTGAAGCTTTCTTT
TRBD1,TRBJ2-2,.,TRBV5-4,CASTSRQGDITGELFF,TGTGCCAGCACCTCTCGACAGGGCGATATAACCGGGGAGCTGTTTTTT
TRBD2,TRBJ2-3,.,TRBV12-3/TRBV12-4,CASSLRTSDTQYF,TGTGCCAGCAGTTTAAGGACTAGCGATACGCAGTATTTT
.,TRBJ2-5,.,TRBV27,CASSSGEETQYF,TGTGCCAGCAGTAGTGGGGAAGAGACCCAGTACTTC
.,TRBJ1-5,.,TRBV27,CASRDYREDQPQHF,TGTGCCAGCAGGGACTACAGGGAGGACCAGCCCCAGCATTTT
.,TRBJ2-4,.,TRBV10-2,CASSFAGIGTKNIQYF,TGCGCCAGCAGTTTCGCCGGGATAGGGACCAAAAACATTCAGTACTTC
.,TRBJ1-6,.,TRBV11-1,CASSRTGNNSPLHF,TGTGCCAGCAGCCGCACAGGGAATAATTCACCCCTCCACTTT
TRBD2,TRBJ2-5,.,TRBV11-3,CASSPSGGDLQETQYF,TGTGCCAGCAGCCCGAGCGGGGGGGATCTCCAAGAGACCCAGTACTTC
TRBD1,TRBJ1-2,.,TRBV6-2/TRBV6-3,CASSRPGTGRGYTF,TGTGCCAGCAGCCGTCCCGGGACAGGGAGAGGCTACACCTTC
.,TRBJ2-2,few,TRBV12-3/TRBV12-4,CASSLMMTGELFF,TGTGCCAGCAGTCTTATGATGACCGGGGAGCTGTTTTTT
TRBD1,TRBJ1-2,few,TRBV6-1,CASSEARQGVNGYTF,TGTGCCAGCAGTGAAGCGCGGCAGGGGGTTAATGGCTACACCTTC
.,TRBJ1-5,.,TRBV28,CASSSQDSYNQPQHF,TGTGCCAGCAGTTCCCAGGACAGTTATAATCAGCCCCAGCATTTT
.,TRBJ2-2,.,TRBV18,CASSFRGTNTGELFF,TGTGCCAGCTCCTTCAGGGGCACGAACACCGGGGAGCTGTTTTTT
.,TRBJ1-2,few,TRBV5-4,CASSPGGQGPYGYTF,TGTGCCAGCAGCCCGGGGGGGCAGGGACCCTATGGCTACACCTTC
TRBD2,TRBJ2-5,.,TRBV27,CASSILAGQETQYF,TGTGCCAGCAGTATACTAGCGGGACAAGAGACCCAGTACTTC
.,TRBJ1-6,.,TRBV5-1,CASSETENSPLHF,TGCGCCAGCAGCGAGACAGAAAATTCACCCCTCCACTTT
.,TRBJ1-5,.,TRBV7-9,CASSLDSALLRPQHF,TGTGCCAGCAGCTTAGACAGTGCTCTGCTTCGGCCCCAGCATTTT
.,TRBJ2-7,few,TRBV2,CASSEVGQGSYEQYF,TGTGCCAGCAGTGAAGTGGGCCAGGGATCCTACGAGCAGTACTTC
TRBD1,TRBJ1-1,few,TRBV19,CASMGQGATEAFF,TGTGCCAGTATGGGACAGGGGGCCACTGAAGCTTTCTTT
.,TRBJ2-5,few,TRBV5-1,CASSLASTGQETQYF,TGCGCCAGCAGCTTGGCCTCGACAGGCCAAGAGACCCAGTACTTC
TRBD1,TRBJ2-3,.,TRBV19,CASIPDRRSTDTQYF,TGTGCCAGTATCCCGGACAGGCGGAGCACAGATACGCAGTATTTT
.,TRBJ2-5,.,TRBV12-5,CASGFRETQYF,TGTGCTAGTGGTTTCAGGGAGACCCAGTACTTC
.,TRBJ2-5,.,TRBV5-1,CASSLGPVETQYF,TGCGCCAGCAGCTTGGGCCCAGTGGAGACCCAGTACTTC
TRBD1,TRBJ1-1,.,TRBV27,CASSFTGGEAFF,TGTGCCAGCAGTTTTACAGGGGGTGAAGCTTTCTTT
.,TRBJ1-4,once,TRBV4-3,CASSQDHQGIREKLFF,TGCGCCAGCAGCCAAGATCACCAGGGCATAAGGGAAAAACTGTTTTTT
TRBD1,TRBJ1-1,.,TRBV5-1,CASSASGSGQANTEAFF,TGCGCCAGCAGCGCTTCGGGGAGCGGACAGGCGAACACTGAAGCTTTCTTT
.,TRBJ2-2,.,TRBV19,CASSINKDGELFF,TGTGCCAGTAGTATCAACAAGGACGGGGAGCTGTTTTTT
TRBD1,TRBJ1-4,.,TRBV28,CASSPHGTGGNEKLFF,TGTGCCAGCAGCCCCCATGGGACAGGGGGAAATGAAAAACTGTTTTTT
.,TRBJ2-7,.,TRBV9,CASSVGLEQYF,TGTGCCAGCAGCGTAGGACTTGAGCAGTACTTC